Included here is one T cell receptor beta chain sequence, with context. In this sample, this clone turned up a few times. The antigen it binds to is not known. Base quality data are lacking; no much larger clone is found one base away. Library method: the immunoSEQ multiplex PCR assay. For the multiplex PCR, a mixture combining 60 forward primers for TCR Vbeta segments and 13 reverse primers for TCR Jbeta segments was used. The CDR3 region of rearranged TCR beta genes was amplified from genomic DNA with a multiplex PCR assay. Amplified TCR beta libraries were sequenced as 87-base-pair reads on the Illumina HiSeq System. The source study handled its data this way. A later analysis counted about 80 million unique TCR beta chains across the 500 to 850 repertoires, and some 11 million of these chains were shared by at least two donors. Raw reads were error-corrected and collapsed into unique sequences with a nearest-neighbor algorithm that merged closely related sequences to remove PCR and sequencing errors. Alignment of CDR3 sequences to IMGT reference sequences was used to assign V, D and J gene segments. For a sequence to be retained, a match of at least six nucleotides to both a V gene segment and a J gene segment was required. Rearrangements were called productive when the CDR3 lacked stop codons and stayed in frame with V and J; all others were non-productive. Following IMGT convention, CDR3 was defined as the stretch from the second conserved V-encoded cysteine up to the conserved J-encoded phenylalanine. The earlier analysis of about 500 of the donors excluded sequences that lacked an unambiguous match to a single V gene segment. In an earlier analysis of several hundred of the donors, V segments were called functional above 56.7% productive rearrangements and were called segregating when the between-donor standard deviation exceeded 5%. A statistical classification framework was built to diagnose cytomegalovirus status from the catalog of TCR beta chain sequences. V and J gene assignment, in a later analysis, came from comparing TCR nucleotide sequences with IMGT/GENE-DB human TR gene sequences. Using the TCRdist pipeline, a later analysis assigned CDR3 sequences along with most-parsimonious VDJ recombination scenarios. In a later analysis, each TCR beta chain was defined by its CDR3 amino acid sequence together with its V-gene family, and reads without a unique V-gene family were excluded. To address suspected cross-contamination and a sequencing artifact, a later analysis removed around 600 highly shared, low-generation-probability nucleotide sequences. For each public chain, a later analysis derived a clonal expansion index from normalized ranks of inferred template counts within each repertoire. In a later analysis, generation probabilities were computed using a VDJ recombination model fitted to out-of-frame rearrangements, and the results were checked against IGoR. In a later analysis, TCR-TCR, TCR-HLA and TCR-CMV co-occurrence was scored with hypergeometric tests, and a repertoire-size bias correction was applied to TCR pairs. A later analysis estimated false discovery rates by permuting HLA or CMV assignments 20 times. In a later analysis, co-occurring TCRs were grouped using DBSCAN, and TCRdist sequence similarity was added for clustering within HLA-allele-positive subsets. Repertoires with fewer than 30,000 or more than 120,000 public chains were left out of co-occurrence clustering, as were five repertoires with anomalous nucleotide sharing. The table comes from immuneACCESS by way of TCRdb, which keeps in-frame sequences with V and J called. Part of the clones is missing from these tables; in studies checked, under half for an unresolved V gene and the rest for unknown reasons. The D gene and trimming were derived from the DNA, and the V and J assignments and clone size from that table. A total of some 110,000 clones appear in this sample, 9.5% to 13% of them only once. The top ten clonotypes cover roughly 5% of the sample.

The cohort consisted of 600 to 700 healthy bone marrow donors. Cohort members were all nominally healthy when sampled, although unrecorded immune exposures were likely present. The donor tested CMV seropositive, placing the donor among the 290 or so seropositive members of the cohort. Every donor gave a peripheral blood sample, and the peripheral blood mononuclear cells from that sample were used for TCR beta sequencing. The Qiagen DNeasy Blood Extraction Kit was used to extract genomic DNA from the blood cell samples. The data originate from a study of cytomegalovirus exposure and HLA in healthy donors (dated by TCRdb to 2016 to 2017). General notes on the study: An earlier analysis of some 620 of the donors reported around 280 Gb of sequence data and around 110 million unique TCR beta sequences obtained from around 170 million T cells. About 330 gigabases of sequencing data and 70 million to 100 million unique TCR sequences made up an early release that covered under 750 HLA-typed donors. Four to six DR-DQ haplotypes were handled as single units for association and clustering, since linkage in the cohort was strong. Every repertoire in the discovery cohort had been generated on one and the same sequencing platform. Donor age, sex, ethnicity and CMV serostatus were compiled together with the repertoire data. The aim of the study was to test whether cataloging public T cell receptors could identify signatures of past pathogen exposure. Class I and class II HLA loci were covered by the typing at four-digit resolution. To predict cytomegalovirus infection status, the study brought together high-throughput TCR immunosequencing, statistical association of individual TCRs with disease status, and machine learning. In addition to the first cohort of approximately 670 subjects, a separate validation cohort of 120 different subjects was used. Of the approximately 400 genotyped donors, around 81% fell in the genetic ancestry cluster associated with self-reported Caucasian donors. A later genetic analysis took genome-wide SNP genotypes for 398 of the 666 donors and used that subset as a discovery cohort. In an earlier analysis of 587 of the donors, high-throughput TCR beta sequencing was used to judge whether each TCR beta V gene segment behaved as functional or pseudogenic. Typing coverage varied by locus: roughly 620-630 donors for A, B, C, DRB1 and DQB1; around 560 for DQA1; about 600 for DPA1; roughly 450 for DPB1. To study patterns of TCR occurrence, a later analysis re-analyzed previously published TCR beta repertoires from 550 to 800 donors and added high-resolution HLA genotyping. Among about 400 genotyped donors of the cohort, an average of roughly 230,000 unique TCR beta nucleotide sequences was sequenced per donor, of which 15% to 20% were non-productive. Rather than using new phenotypic data, the later analysis identified candidate immune exposures from TCR beta sequences and from how often those sequences occurred across donors. The study used immunosequencing to profile the T cell repertoires of approximately 690 subjects and linked those repertoires to cytomegalovirus serostatus. The paper as a whole reports these results and caveats: In a later analysis, over 15,000 TCR beta sequences were associated with specific HLA alleles at a false discovery rate of 0.05. The earlier analysis of approximately 590 of the donors excluded some 15 rarely observed V segments, including chromosome 9 orphons, because counts were too low. Most TCR sequences were seen in very few donors, while some public TCRs were found in many individuals. The classifier was reported to diagnose cytomegalovirus status with high specificity and sensitivity in both the original and validation cohorts. A group of highly shared sequence variants was considered likely to be a technical artifact of the sequencing pipeline. In a later analysis, HLA-associated TCR beta chains were found to be more clonally expanded and to have lower generation probabilities than equally common non-associated chains. Broadly in line with IMGT annotations, most TCR beta V segments showed up in productive rearrangements about 87% or about 30% of the time in an earlier analysis of some 590 of the donors. The authors suggested that the approach could potentially be generalized to other disease states and immunological phenotypes. A few of the identified cytomegalovirus-associated TCR beta chains were confirmed in vitro to be specific for cytomegalovirus antigens. A further reported finding was that TCR beta sequences accurately predicted the HLA-A and HLA-B alleles for most subjects in the first cohort. Immune exposure information for the cohort was limited to CMV serostatus. Assigning TCR associations to individual alleles was difficult when HLA alleles, especially DR and DQ, strongly co-occurred. Because HLA typing was missing for some donors at each locus, association tests included only the typed subset. A total of 150 or so TCR beta chains were listed by the study as associated with cytomegalovirus. Sequencing depth was assumed to be roughly uniform across donors in the presence/absence analyses, though that assumption may not hold. In a later analysis, TCR association rates were found to vary across HLA loci, with the most associated TCRs seen for DRB1 alleles and the fewest for HLA-C alleles. A later analysis reported that several top co-occurrence clusters appeared linked to parvovirus B19, influenza, CMV and Epstein-Barr virus. In a later genetic analysis, fewer N-insertions in productive TCRs were reported among donors in an Asian-associated ancestry cluster than the roughly 710-donor mean. Linkage disequilibrium might explain the correlated functional status among segregating V segments, but an unknown experimental factor could not be excluded. A later genetic analysis associated a missense DCLRE1C variant with V-gene and J-gene trimming of TCR beta chains, and an independent cohort replicated the association. The cohort was sequenced for TCR beta chains only, and without alpha or paired-chain data the features that could be detected were limited. The 87-base-pair reads could not distinguish some IMGT-functional V segments, including TRBV6-2 and TRBV6-3, so those segments were excluded. According to a later analysis, most CMV-associated TCR beta chains appeared to be HLA-restricted, and the HLA associations seemed to be driven largely by CMV exposure.

Its CDR3 holds 15 amino acids, cysteine through phenylalanine. The sequence is cut down to CDR3 DNA, 45 bases in frame from base 1. Clipping removes 2 bases from V and 3 bases from J, with 5 as the unmatched junction base count. From a lookup of the germline V gene (reference sequence), CDR1 and CDR2 are LNHNV and YYDKDF. Sequencing was done on a sample of PBMCs. The sequence links TRBV15 to TRBJ2-7; 9 central bases correspond to TRBD2. The TCR originated in a man aged 40-49 years in good health and CMV-seropositive. The CDR3 protein: CATSRLSGSFYEQYF. The nucleotide sequence is TGTGCCACCAGCAGACTTAGCGGGAGTTTCTACGAGCAGTACTTC.